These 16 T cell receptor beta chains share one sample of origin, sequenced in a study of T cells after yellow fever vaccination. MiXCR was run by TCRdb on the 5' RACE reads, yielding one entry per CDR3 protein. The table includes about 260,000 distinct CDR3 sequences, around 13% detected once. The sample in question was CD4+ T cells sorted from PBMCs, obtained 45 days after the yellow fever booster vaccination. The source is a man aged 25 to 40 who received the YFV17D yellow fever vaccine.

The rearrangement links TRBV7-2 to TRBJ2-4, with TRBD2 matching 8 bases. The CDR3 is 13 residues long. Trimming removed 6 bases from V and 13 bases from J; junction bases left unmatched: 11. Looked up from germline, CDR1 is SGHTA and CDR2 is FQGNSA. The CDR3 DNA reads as TGTGCCAGCAGGGCCGGGCTAGCGGGTCTGCAGTACTTC. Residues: CASRAGLAGLQYF.

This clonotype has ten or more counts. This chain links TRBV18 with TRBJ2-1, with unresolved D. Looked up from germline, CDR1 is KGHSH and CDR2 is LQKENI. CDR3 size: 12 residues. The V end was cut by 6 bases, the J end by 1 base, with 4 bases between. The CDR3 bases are TGTGCCAGCTCCCCGTCCTACAATGAGCAGTTCTTC. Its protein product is CASSPSYNEQFF.

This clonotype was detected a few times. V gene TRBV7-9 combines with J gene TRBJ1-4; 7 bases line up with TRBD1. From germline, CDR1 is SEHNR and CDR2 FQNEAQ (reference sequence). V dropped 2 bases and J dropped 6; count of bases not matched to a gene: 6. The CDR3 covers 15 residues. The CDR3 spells CASSLMGTADEKLFF. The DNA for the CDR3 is TGTGCCAGCAGCTTAATGGGGACAGCTGATGAAAAACTGTTTTTT.

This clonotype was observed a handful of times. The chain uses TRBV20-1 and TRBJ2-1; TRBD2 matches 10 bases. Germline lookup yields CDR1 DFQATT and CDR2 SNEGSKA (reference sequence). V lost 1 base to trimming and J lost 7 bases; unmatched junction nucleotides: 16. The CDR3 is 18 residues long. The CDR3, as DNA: TGCAGTGCTAGAGGCATGGTCTCGGCTAGCGGGAGAAGAAATGAGCAGTTCTTC. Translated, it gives CSARGMVSASGRRNEQFF.

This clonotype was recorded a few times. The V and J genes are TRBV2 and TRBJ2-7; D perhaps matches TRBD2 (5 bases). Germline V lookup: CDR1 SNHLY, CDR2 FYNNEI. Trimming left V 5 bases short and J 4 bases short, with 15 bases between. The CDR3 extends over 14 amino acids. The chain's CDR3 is CASSPPGEQYEQYF. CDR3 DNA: TGTGCCAGCAGTCCCCCTGGGGAGCAATACGAGCAGTACTTC.

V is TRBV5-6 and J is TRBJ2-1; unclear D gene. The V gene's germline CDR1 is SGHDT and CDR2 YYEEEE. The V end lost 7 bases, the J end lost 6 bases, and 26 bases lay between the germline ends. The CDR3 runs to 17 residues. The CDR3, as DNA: TGTGCCAGCTTGCCCGACGCGCTAGTAAGGCCTGGCAATGAGCAGTTCTTC. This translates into CASLPDALVRPGNEQFF.

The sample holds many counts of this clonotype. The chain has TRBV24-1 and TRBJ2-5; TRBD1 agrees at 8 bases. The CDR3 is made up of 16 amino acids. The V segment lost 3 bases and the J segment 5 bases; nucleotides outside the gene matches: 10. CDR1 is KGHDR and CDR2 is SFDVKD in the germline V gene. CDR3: CATSDTSGGGRETQYF. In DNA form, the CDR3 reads TGTGCCACCAGTGATACCTCAGGGGGCGGTCGGGAGACCCAGTACTTC.

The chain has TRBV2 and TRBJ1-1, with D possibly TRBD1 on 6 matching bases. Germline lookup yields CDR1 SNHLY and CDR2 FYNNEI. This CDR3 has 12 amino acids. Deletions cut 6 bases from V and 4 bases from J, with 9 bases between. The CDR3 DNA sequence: TGTGCCAGCAGGGGAGGGGGCACTGAAGCTTTCTTT. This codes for CASRGGGTEAFF.

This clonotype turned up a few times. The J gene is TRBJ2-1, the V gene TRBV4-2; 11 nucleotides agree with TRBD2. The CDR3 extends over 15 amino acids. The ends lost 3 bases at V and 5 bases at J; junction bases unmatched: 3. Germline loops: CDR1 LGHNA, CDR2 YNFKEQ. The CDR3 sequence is CASSQGLAANNEQFF. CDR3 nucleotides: TGTGCCAGCAGCCAGGGACTAGCGGCGAACAATGAGCAGTTCTTC.

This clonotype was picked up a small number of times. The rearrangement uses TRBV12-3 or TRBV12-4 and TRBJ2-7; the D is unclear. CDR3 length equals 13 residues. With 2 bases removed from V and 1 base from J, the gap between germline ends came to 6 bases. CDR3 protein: CASSLLTSYEQYF. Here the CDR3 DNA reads TGTGCCAGCAGTTTACTGACGTCCTACGAGCAGTACTTC.

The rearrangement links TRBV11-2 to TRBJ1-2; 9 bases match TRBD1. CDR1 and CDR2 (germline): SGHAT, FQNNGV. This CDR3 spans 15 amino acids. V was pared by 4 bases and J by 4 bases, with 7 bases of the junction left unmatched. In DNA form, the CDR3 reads TGTGCCAGCAGCTCCCTGACAGGGGGGGGCTATGGCTACACCTTC. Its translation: CASSSLTGGGYGYTF. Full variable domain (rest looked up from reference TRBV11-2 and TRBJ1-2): EAGVAQSPRYKIIEKRQSVAFWCNPISGHATLYWYQQILGQGPKLLIQFQNNGVVDDSQLPKDRFSAERLKGVDSTLKIQPAKLEDSAVYLCASSSLTGGGYGYTFGSGTRLTVV.

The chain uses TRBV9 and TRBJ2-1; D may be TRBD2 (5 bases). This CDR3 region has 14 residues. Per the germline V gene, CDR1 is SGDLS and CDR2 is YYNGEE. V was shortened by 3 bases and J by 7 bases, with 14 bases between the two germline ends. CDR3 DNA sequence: TGTGCCAGCAGCGGGGATGCTAGCAGGAATGAGCAGTTCTTC. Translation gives CASSGDASRNEQFF.

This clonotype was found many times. In DNA form, the CDR3 reads TGTGCTAGTGGTTTGGTAGGACGGACAGAAGCTTTCTTT. Translated: CASGLVGRTEAFF. V usage is TRBV12-5 and J usage is TRBJ1-1; D is possibly TRBD1 (5 bases). CDR1 is LGHNT, CDR2 FRNRAP, per germline. The CDR3 is made up of 13 amino acids. The germline V and J ends were trimmed by 0 bases and 8 bases, with 10 bases remaining between them.

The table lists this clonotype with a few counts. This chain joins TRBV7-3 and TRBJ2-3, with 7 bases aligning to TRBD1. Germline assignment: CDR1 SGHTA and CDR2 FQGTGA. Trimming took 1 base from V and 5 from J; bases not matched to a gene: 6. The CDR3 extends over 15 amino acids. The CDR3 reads CASSLRQGRGDTQYF. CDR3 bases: TGTGCCAGCAGCTTAAGACAGGGAAGGGGAGATACGCAGTATTTT.

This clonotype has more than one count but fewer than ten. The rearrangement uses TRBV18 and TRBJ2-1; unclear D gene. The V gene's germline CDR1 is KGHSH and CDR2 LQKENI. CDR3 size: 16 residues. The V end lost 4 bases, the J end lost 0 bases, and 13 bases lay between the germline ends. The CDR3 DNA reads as TGTGCCAGCTCACTTCTACTCAGTAGCTCCTACAATGAGCAGTTCTTC. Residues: CASSLLLSSSYNEQFF.

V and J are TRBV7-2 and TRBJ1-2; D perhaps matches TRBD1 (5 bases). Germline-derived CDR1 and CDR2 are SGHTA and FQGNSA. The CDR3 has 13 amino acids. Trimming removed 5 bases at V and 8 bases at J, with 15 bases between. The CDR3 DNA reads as TGTGCCAGCAGCAGGGACGGGCTTCGGGGCTACACCTTC. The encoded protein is CASSRDGLRGYTF. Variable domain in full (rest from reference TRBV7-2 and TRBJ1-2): GAGVSQSPSNKVTEKGKDVELRCDPISGHTALYWYRQSLGQGLEFLIYFQGNSAPDKSGLPSDRFSAERTGGSVSTLTIQRTQQEDSAVYLCASSRDGLRGYTFGSGTRLTVV.